Below are 14 T cell receptor beta chains sequenced from a single sample in a study of blood T cell repertoires in COVID-19. Measured with immunoSEQ multiplex PCR; TCRdb has only the in-frame clones, and not every one. The sample lists more than 90,000 clones; approximately 81% were seen once. Input material: peripheral blood. All receptors derive from a woman between 65 and 79 years old with active or convalescent COVID-19.

The V gene is TRBV7-2, the J gene TRBJ1-5, with D possibly matching TRBD1 (6 bases). Per the germline V gene, CDR1 is SGHTA and CDR2 is FQGNSA. The ends were cut back, 2 bases at V and 3 bases at J, with 11 bases in the middle. The CDR3 has 15 residues. The CDR3 here is CASSLHRDNNQPQHF. DNA for the CDR3: TGTGCCAGCAGCTTACACAGGGACAACAATCAGCCCCAGCATTTT.

The rearrangement uses TRBV7-2 and TRBJ1-5, with a tentative D call TRBD1 (6 bases). CDR3 length: 15 residues. Per germline, CDR1 SGHTA and CDR2 FQGNSA. Trimming cost V 1 base and J 2 bases, with 9 bases left between them. The CDR3 DNA reads TGTGCCAGCAGCTTAGACAGGGCGGGCAATCAGCCCCAGCATTTT. Translation gives CASSLDRAGNQPQHF. Full variable domain (outside the CDR3, taken from reference TRBV7-2 and TRBJ1-5): GAGVSQSPSNKVTEKGKDVELRCDPISGHTALYWYRQSLGQGLEFLIYFQGNSAPDKSGLPSDRFSAERTGGSVSTLTIQRTQQEDSAVYLCASSLDRAGNQPQHFGDGTRLSIL.

The gene calls are TRBV20-1 and TRBJ2-7; 8 bases line up with TRBD1. Germline V gene lookup returns CDR1 DFQATT and CDR2 SNEGSKA (reference sequence). V shed 3 bases and J 9 bases; nucleotides not matched to a gene: 13. CDR3 length: 14 amino acids. For the CDR3, the DNA is TGCAGTGCTAGTCAGGGACAGGCAGGAATAGGGCAGTACTTC. It yields the protein CSASQGQAGIGQYF.

This clone occurred a few times. CDR3 sequence (DNA): TGTGCCAGCAGTTACTCCAAGCGGGGGCAAGAGACCCAGTACTTC. Translating it yields CASSYSKRGQETQYF. This sequence joins TRBV6-5 and TRBJ2-5; the match to TRBD2 covers 8 bases. Germline CDR1 reads MNHEY; CDR2 reads SVGAGI. The CDR3 consists of 15 residues. The trim removed 0 bases at V and 2 bases at J, leaving 2 bases unmatched.

This rearrangement joins TRBV2 to TRBJ2-2; TRBD1 matches at 9 bases. This CDR3 comprises 15 residues. The V gene's germline CDR1 is SNHLY and CDR2 FYNNEI. V shed 4 bases and J 6 bases; nucleotides not matched to a gene: 6. The CDR3 is CASSAQGAVAGELFF. In nucleotides, the CDR3 is TGTGCCAGCAGTGCACAGGGGGCTGTCGCCGGGGAGCTGTTTTTT.

The J gene is TRBJ2-7, the V gene TRBV11-3; D is perhaps TRBD2 (5 bases). Germline V CDR1 and CDR2: SGHNT, YENEEA. V was cut by 1 base and J by 7 bases, with 17 bases left in between. This CDR3 spans 15 amino acids. This CDR3 reads CASSLGGSTLGEQYF. The CDR3 nucleotides are TGTGCCAGCAGCTTAGGAGGGAGCACCTTGGGGGAGCAGTACTTC.

The chain is built from TRBV28 and TRBJ1-4, with 7 bases aligning to TRBD1. The CDR3 spans 16 residues. Germline CDR1 reads MDHEN; CDR2 reads SYDVKM. With 1 base clipped from V and 7 bases from J, the junction kept 9 bases outside the gene matches. CDR3 nucleotides: TGTGCCAGCAGTTTATTAGGAGACAGGGCGTCTGAAAAACTGTTTTTT. Translation: CASSLLGDRASEKLFF.

The V gene is TRBV10-3, the J gene TRBJ1-2, with 9 bases identical to TRBD1. CDR3 length equals 11 residues. CDR1 ENHRY and CDR2 SYGVKD come from the germline V gene. With 9 bases clipped from V and 7 bases from J, the junction kept 3 bases outside the gene matches. CDR3 DNA: TGTGCCATTAACAGGGGGCTTGGCTACACCTTC. It encodes CAINRGLGYTF.

The chain's CDR3 is CASSRSGDQPQHF. Written as DNA, the CDR3 is TGTGCCAGCAGCCGGTCAGGGGATCAGCCCCAGCATTTT. V usage is TRBV14 and J usage is TRBJ1-5; D is possibly TRBD1 (6 bases). V gave up 4 bases and J gave up 5 bases, with 9 bases separating them. This CDR3 has 13 amino acids. In germline, CDR1 is SGHDN, CDR2 FVKESK.

This clone was seen only once. The rearrangement links TRBV6-5 to TRBJ1-5, with no clear D. In germline, CDR1 is MNHEY, CDR2 SVGAGI. Trimming cost V 7 bases and J 4 bases, with 8 bases left between them. The CDR3 is 12 residues long. As DNA, the CDR3 is TGTGCCAGCATTACGGGTAATCAGCCCCAGCATTTT. Its translation: CASITGNQPQHF.

This chain joins TRBV3-1 (or the pseudogene TRBV3-2) and TRBJ2-3; 14 bases fit TRBD2. The germline V gene has CDR1 LGHDT and CDR2 YNNKEL (reference sequence). This CDR3 is 16 amino acids long. After removal of 5 bases from V and 5 bases from J, the junction contained 6 bases not matched to a gene. CDR3 loop: CASSIGTSGRLDTQYF. CDR3 nucleotides: TGTGCCAGCAGCATCGGGACTAGCGGGAGATTAGATACGCAGTATTTT.

The V and J genes are TRBV5-1 and TRBJ1-5, with D perhaps matching TRBD1 (6 bases). The germline V and J ends were trimmed by 4 bases and 9 bases, with 14 bases remaining between them. The CDR3 length is 13 residues. Germline CDR1 and CDR2: SGHRS and YFSETQ. The CDR3 protein is CASSQTGLGPQHF. CDR3 DNA sequence: TGCGCCAGCAGCCAGACAGGCCTGGGGCCCCAGCATTTT.

The V gene is TRBV4-1, the J gene TRBJ1-3, with 11 bases fitting TRBD1. This CDR3 has 16 amino acids. The germline CDR1 and CDR2 sequences are MGHRA and YSYEKL. After removal of 4 bases from V and 4 bases from J, the junction contained 6 bases not matched to a gene. The CDR3 reads CASSPRTGGLGNTIYF. The CDR3 coding sequence is TGCGCCAGCAGCCCTCGGACAGGGGGCCTCGGAAACACCATATATTTT.

This clone was seen a handful of times. As DNA, the CDR3 is TGTGCCAGCAGTGTAACAGGGGATTCACCCCTCCACTTT. Translating it yields CASSVTGDSPLHF. The chain recombines TRBV12-3 or TRBV12-4 with TRBJ1-6; the match to TRBD1 covers 7 bases. This CDR3 has 13 amino acids. V lost 5 bases to trimming and J lost 8 bases; unmatched junction nucleotides: 3.